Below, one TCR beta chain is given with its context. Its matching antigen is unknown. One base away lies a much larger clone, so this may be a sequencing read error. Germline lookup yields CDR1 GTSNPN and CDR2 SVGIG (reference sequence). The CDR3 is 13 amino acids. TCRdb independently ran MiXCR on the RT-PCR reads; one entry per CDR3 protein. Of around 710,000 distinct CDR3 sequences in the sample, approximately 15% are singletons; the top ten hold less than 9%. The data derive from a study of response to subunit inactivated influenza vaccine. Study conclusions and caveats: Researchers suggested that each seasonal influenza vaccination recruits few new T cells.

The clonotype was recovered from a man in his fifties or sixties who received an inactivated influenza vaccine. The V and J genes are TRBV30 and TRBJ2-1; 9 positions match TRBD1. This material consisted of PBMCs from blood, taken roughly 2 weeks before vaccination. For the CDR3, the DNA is TGTGCCTGGGAGGGACAGGGCTACAATGAGCAGCTCTTC. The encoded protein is CAWEGQGYNEQLF.